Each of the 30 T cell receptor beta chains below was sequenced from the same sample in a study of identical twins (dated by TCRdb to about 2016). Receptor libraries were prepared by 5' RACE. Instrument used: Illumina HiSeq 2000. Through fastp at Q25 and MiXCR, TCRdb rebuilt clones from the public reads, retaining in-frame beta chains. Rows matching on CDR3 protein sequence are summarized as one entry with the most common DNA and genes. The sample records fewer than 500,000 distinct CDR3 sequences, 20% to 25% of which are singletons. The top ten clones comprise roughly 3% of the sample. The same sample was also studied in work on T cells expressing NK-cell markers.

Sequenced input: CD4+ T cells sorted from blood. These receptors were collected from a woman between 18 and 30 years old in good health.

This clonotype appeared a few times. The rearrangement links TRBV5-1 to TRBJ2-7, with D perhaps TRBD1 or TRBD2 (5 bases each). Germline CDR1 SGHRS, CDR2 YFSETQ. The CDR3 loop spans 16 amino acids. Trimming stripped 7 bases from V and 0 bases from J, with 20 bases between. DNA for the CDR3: TGCGCCAGCCAGCCAGGGAATACTGAGGGCTCCTACGAGCAGTACTTC. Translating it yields CASQPGNTEGSYEQYF.

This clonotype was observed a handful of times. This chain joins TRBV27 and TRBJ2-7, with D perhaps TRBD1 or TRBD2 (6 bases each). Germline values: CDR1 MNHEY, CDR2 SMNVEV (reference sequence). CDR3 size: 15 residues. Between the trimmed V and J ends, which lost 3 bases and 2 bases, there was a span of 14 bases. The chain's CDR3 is CASSFGGGQTYEQYF. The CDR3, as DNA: TGTGCCAGCAGTTTTGGTGGGGGGCAAACCTACGAGCAGTACTTC.

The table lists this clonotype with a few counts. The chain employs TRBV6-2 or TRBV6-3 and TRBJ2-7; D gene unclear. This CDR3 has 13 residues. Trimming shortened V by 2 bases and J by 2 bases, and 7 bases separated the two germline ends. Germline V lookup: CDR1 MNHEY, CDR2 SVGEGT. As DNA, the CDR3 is TGTGCCAGCAGTTACCAAACGACCTACGAGCAGTACTTC. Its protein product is CASSYQTTYEQYF.

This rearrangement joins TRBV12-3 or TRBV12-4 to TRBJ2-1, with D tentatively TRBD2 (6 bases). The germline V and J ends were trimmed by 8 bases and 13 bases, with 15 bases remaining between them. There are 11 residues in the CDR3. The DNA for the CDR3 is TGTGCCAGCGCGTTTCGCGGGGAACAGTTCTTC. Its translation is CASAFRGEQFF.

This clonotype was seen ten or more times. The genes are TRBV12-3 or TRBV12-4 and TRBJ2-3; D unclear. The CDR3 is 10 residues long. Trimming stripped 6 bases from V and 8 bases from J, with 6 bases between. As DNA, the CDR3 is TGTGCCAGCAGCGATTCTACGCAGTATTTT. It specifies CASSDSTQYF.

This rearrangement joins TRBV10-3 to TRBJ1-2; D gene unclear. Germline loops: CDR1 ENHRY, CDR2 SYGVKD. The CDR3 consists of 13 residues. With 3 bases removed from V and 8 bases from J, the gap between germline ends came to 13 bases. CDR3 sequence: CAISEAGRAGYTF. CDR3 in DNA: TGTGCCATCAGTGAAGCAGGACGGGCGGGCTACACCTTC.

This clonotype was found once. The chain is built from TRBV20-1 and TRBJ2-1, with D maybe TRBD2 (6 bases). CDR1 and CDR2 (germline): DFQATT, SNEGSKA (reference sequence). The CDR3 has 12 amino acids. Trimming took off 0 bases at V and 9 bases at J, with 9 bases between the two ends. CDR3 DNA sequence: TGCAGTGCTAGAGATCGGGGGACTGAGCAGTTCTTC. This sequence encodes CSARDRGTEQFF.

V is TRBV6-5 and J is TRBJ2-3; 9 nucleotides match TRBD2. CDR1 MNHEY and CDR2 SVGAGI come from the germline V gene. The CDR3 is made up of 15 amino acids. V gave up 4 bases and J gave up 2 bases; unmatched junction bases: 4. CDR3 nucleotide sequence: TGTGCCAGCAGTTTCCTAGCGGGACCCACAGATACGCAGTATTTT. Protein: CASSFLAGPTDTQYF.

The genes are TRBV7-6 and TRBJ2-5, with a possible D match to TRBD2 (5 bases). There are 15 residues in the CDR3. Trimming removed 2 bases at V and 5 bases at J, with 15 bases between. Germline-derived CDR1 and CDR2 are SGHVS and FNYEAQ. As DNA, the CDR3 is TGTGCCAGCAGCTTAAAGGCTAGCTTAGGCGAGACCCAGTACTTC. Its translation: CASSLKASLGETQYF.

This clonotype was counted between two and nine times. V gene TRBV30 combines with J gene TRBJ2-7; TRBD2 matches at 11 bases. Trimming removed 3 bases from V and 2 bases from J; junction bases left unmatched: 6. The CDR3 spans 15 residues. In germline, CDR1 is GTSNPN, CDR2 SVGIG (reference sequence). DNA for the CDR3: TGTGCCTGGAGGAGGACTAGCGGGTCTCCCTACGAGCAGTACTTC. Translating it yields CAWRRTSGSPYEQYF.

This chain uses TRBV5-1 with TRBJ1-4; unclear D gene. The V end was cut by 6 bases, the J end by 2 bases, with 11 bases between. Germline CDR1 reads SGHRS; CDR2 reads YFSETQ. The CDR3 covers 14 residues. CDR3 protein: CASTTGRTNEKLFF. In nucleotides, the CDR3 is TGCGCCAGCACGACGGGAAGGACTAATGAAAAACTGTTTTTT.

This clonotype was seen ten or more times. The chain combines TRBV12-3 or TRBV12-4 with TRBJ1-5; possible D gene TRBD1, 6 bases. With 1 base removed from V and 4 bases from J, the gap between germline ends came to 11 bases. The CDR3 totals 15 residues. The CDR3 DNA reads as TGTGCCAGCAGTTTAGTCAGCACAGGGAATCAGCCCCAGCATTTT. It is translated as CASSLVSTGNQPQHF.

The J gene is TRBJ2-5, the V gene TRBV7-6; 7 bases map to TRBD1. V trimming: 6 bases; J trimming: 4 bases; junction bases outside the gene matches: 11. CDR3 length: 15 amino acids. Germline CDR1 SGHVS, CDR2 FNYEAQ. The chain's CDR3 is CASRRGTGERETQYF. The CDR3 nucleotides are TGTGCCAGCAGAAGGGGCACAGGGGAACGAGAGACCCAGTACTTC.

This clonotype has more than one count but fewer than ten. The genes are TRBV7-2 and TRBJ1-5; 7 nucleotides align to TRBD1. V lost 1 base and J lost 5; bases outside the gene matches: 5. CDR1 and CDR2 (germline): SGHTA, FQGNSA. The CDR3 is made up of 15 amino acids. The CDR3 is CASSLGQGDHQPQHF. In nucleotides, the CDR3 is TGTGCCAGCAGCTTAGGCCAGGGGGACCATCAGCCCCAGCATTTT.

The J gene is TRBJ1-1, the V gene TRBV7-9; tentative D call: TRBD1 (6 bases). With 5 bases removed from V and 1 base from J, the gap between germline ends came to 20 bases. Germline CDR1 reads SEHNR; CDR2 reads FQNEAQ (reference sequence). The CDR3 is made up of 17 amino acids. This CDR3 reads CASSPGTTGRGNTEAFF. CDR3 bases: TGTGCCAGCAGCCCAGGGACCACAGGGCGAGGGAACACTGAAGCTTTCTTT.

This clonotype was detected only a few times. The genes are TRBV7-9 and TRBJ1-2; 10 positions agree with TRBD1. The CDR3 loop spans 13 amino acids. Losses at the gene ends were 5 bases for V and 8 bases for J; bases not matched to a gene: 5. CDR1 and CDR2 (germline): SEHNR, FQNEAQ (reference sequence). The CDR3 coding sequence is TGTGCCAGCAGCACGACAGGGGGCCGCGGCTACACCTTC. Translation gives CASSTTGGRGYTF.

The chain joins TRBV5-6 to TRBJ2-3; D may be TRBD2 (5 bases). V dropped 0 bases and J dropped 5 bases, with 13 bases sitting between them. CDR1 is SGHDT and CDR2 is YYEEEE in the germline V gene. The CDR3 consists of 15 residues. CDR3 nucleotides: TGTGCCAGCAGCTTGGGACCTAGCTTAGAAGATACGCAGTATTTT. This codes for CASSLGPSLEDTQYF.

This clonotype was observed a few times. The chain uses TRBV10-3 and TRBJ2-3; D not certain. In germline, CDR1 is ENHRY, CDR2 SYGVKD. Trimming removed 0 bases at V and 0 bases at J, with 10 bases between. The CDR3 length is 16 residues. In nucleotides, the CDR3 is TGTGCCATCAGTGAGTCTCTACGTTCGAGCACAGATACGCAGTATTTT. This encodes CAISESLRSSTDTQYF.

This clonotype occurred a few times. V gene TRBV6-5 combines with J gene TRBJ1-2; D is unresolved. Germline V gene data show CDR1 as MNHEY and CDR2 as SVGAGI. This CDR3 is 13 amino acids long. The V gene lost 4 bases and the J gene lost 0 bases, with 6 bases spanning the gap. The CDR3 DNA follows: TGTGCCAGCAGTTCTTTCGCTAACTATGGCTACACCTTC. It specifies CASSSFANYGYTF.

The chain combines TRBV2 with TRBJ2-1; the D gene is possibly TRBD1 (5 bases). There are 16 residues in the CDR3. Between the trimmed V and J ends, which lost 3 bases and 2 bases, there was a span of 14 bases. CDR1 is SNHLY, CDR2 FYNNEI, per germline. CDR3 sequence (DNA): TGTGCCAGCAGTGACGGCTGGCAGGGTGCCTACAATGAGCAGTTCTTC. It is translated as CASSDGWQGAYNEQFF. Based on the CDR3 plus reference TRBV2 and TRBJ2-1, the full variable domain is EPEVTQTPSHQVTQMGQEVILRCVPISNHLYFYWYRQILGQKVEFLVSFYNNEISEKSEIFDDQFSVERPDGSNFTLKIRSTKLEDSAMYFCASSDGWQGAYNEQFFGPGTRLTVL.

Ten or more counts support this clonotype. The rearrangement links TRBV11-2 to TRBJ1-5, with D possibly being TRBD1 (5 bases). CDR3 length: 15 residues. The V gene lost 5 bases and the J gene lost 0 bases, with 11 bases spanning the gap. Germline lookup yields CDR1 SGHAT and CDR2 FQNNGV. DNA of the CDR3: TGTGCCAGCAGCCTTGGGACTTATAGCAATCAGCCCCAGCATTTT. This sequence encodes CASSLGTYSNQPQHF.

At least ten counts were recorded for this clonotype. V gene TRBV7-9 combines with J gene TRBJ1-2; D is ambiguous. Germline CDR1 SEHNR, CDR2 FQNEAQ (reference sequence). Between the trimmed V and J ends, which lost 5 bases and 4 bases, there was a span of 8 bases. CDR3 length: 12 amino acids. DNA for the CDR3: TGTGCCAGCAGCCTCAGAGTCTATGGCTACACCTTC. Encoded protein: CASSLRVYGYTF.

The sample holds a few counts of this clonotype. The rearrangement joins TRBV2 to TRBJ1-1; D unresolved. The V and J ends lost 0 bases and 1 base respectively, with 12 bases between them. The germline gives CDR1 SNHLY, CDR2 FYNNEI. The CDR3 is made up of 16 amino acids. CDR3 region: CASSEAQREWNTEAFF. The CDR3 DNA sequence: TGTGCCAGCAGTGAAGCGCAGAGGGAATGGAACACTGAAGCTTTCTTT.

The CDR3 bases are TGTGCCAGCAGCCCTGACAGGGGGAAAGCACCCCTCCACTTT. Translated, it gives CASSPDRGKAPLHF. The chain employs TRBV12-3 or TRBV12-4 and TRBJ1-6, with 9 bases lining up with TRBD1. The CDR3 consists of 14 residues. V gave up 6 bases and J gave up 11 bases; unmatched junction bases: 8.

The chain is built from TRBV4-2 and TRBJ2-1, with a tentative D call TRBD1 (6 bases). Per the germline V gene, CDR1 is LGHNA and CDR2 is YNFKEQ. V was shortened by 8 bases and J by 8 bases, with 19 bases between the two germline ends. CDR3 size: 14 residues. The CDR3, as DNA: TGTGCCAGCGGGAGAGGGGGACGATGGGATGAGCAGTTCTTC. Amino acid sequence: CASGRGGRWDEQFF.

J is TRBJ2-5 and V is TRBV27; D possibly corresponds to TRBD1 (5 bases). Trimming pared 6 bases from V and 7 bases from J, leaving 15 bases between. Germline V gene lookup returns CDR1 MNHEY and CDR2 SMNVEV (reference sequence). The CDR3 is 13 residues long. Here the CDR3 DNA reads TGTGCCAGCAGAACCCGCCCTACAGGGACCCAGTACTTC. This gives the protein CASRTRPTGTQYF.

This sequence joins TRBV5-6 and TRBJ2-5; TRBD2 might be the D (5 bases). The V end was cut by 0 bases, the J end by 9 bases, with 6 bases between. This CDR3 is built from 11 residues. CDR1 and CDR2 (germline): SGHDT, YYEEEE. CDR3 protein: CASSLGEPQYF. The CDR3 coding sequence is TGTGCCAGCAGCTTGGGGGAGCCCCAGTACTTC.

Written as DNA, the CDR3 is TGTGCCTGGAGTTGGGAGGGGACGCAGTATTTT. It yields the protein CAWSWEGTQYF. The chain recombines TRBV30 with TRBJ2-3; 7 bases align to TRBD2. V lost 2 bases and J lost 9; bases outside the gene matches: 2. CDR1 and CDR2 from the germline V gene are GTSNPN and SVGIG (reference sequence). The CDR3 totals 11 residues. Full variable domain (rest looked up from reference TRBV30 and TRBJ2-3): SQTIHQWPATLVQPVGSPLSLECTVEGTSNPNLYWYRQAAGRGLQLLFYSVGIGQISSEVPQNLSASRPQDRQFILSSKKLLLSDSGFYLCAWSWEGTQYFGPGTRLTVL.

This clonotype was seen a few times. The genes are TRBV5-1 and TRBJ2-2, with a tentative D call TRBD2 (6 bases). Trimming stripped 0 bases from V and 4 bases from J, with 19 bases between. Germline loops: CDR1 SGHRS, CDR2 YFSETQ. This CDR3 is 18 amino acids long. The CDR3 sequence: CASSLALSRLGGTGELFF. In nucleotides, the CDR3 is TGCGCCAGCAGCTTGGCCCTTTCCCGACTAGGTGGCACCGGGGAGCTGTTTTTT.

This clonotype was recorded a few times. The CDR3 DNA follows: TGCAGCGGCCGAGCGGGAGGGCCGGCAAATGAGCAGTTCTTC. Its protein is CSGRAGGPANEQFF. The chain employs TRBV29-1 and TRBJ2-1, with 10 nucleotides matching TRBD2. The V gene end was trimmed by 7 bases and the J gene end by 7 bases; junction bases not matched to a gene: 10. The germline V gene has CDR1 SQVTM and CDR2 ANQGSEA. There are 14 residues in the CDR3.